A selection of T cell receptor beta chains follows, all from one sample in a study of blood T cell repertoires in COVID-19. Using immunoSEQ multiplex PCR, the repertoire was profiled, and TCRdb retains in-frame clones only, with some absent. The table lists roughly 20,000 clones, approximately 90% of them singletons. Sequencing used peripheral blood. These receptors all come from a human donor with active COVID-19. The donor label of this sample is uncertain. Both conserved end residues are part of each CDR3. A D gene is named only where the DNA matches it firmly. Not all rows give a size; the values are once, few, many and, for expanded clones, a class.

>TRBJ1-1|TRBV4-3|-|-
TGCGCCAGCAGCCAGGCTAGAAGGAACACTGAAGCTTTCTTT
CASSQARRNTEAFF
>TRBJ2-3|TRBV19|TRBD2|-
TGTGCCAGTAGATTCGAATGGGGGGGTCCTAGTCCGCAGTATTTT
CASRFEWGGPSPQYF
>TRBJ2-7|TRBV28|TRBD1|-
TGTGCCAGCAGTTCCGCAGGGGGCTACGAGCAGTACTTC
CASSSAGGYEQYF
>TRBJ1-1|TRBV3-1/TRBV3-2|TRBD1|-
TGTGCCAGCAGCCAAGCCGGGACAGGGTACACTGAAGCTTTCTTT
CASSQAGTGYTEAFF
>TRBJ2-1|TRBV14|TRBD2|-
TGTGCCAGCAGCCAATCGGGACTAGCGGGAGTTGGTGAGCAGTTCTTC
CASSQSGLAGVGEQFF
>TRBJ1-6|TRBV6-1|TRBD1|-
TGTGCCAGCAGTGATAGGACAGGGGCTAATTCACCCCTCCACTTT
CASSDRTGANSPLHF
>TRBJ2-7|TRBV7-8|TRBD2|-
TGTGCCAGCAGCTTATTGACTAGCGGGAGTCCTGGCGAGCAGTACTTC
CASSLLTSGSPGEQYF
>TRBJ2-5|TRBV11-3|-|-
TGTGCCAGCAGCTCAAACAGGGTTGTAGGGGAGACCCAGTACTTC
CASSSNRVVGETQYF
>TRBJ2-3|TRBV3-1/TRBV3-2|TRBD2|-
TGTGCCAGCAGTCGTAGCCCGAGCGGGAGTCGAGATACGCAGTATTTT
CASSRSPSGSRDTQYF
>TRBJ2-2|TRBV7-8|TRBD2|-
TGTGCCAGCAGCCTCGAGAGGGAGCGGGGGAACACCGGGGAGCTGTTTTTT
CASSLERERGNTGELFF
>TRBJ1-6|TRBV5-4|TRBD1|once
TGTGCCAGCAGCTTGGAAGGGACAGTTAATTCACCCCTCCACTTT
CASSLEGTVNSPLHF
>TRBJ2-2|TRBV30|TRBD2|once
TGTGCCTGGAGTGTACAAGACAGCGGGAGCGCCGGGGAGCTGTTTTTT
CAWSVQDSGSAGELFF
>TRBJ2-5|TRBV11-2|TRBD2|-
TGTGCCAGCAGCTTAGGGCTAGCGGAAGAGACCCAGTACTTC
CASSLGLAEETQYF
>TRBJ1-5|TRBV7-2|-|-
TGTGCCAGCAGCCGCGGACGGGGTCTTAATCAGCCCCAGCATTTT
CASSRGRGLNQPQHF
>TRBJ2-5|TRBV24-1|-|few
TGTGCCACCAGTGAGGCAGAACAAGAGACCCAGTACTTC
CATSEAEQETQYF
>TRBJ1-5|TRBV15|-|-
TGTGCCACCAGCAGAGAAGGACAGTATAGCAATCAGCCCCAGCATTTT
CATSREGQYSNQPQHF
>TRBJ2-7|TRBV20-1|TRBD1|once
TGCAGTGCTAGTGAGGGGGCGGTTTCCTACGAGCAGTACTTC
CSASEGAVSYEQYF
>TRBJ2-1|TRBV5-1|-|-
TGCGCCAGCTTTTCCAGGGCAGGAAAATACAATGAGCAGTTCTTC
CASFSRAGKYNEQFF
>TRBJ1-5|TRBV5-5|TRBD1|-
TGTGCCAGCAGCAACAGGGGGGGAGGCAATCAGCCCCAGCATTTT
CASSNRGGGNQPQHF
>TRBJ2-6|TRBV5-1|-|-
TGCGCCAGCAGCTTTTTTGGGCCCTTGTCCTCTGGGGCCAACGTCCTGACTTTC
CASSFFGPLSSGANVLTF
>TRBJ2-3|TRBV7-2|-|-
TGTGCCAGCAGCTCCGTGGGGGCTAGCCACCCCAATACGCAGTATTTT
CASSSVGASHPNTQYF
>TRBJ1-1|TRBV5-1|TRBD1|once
TGCGCCAGCAGCTCCATTTCGACAGGGAACTATAGAACTGAAGCTTTCTTT
CASSSISTGNYRTEAFF
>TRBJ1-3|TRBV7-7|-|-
TGTGCTACGCAAAAACTCGGGGGTGGAAACACCATATATTTT
CATQKLGGGNTIYF
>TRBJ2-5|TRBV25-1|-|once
TGTGCCAGCAGTGAGGGGGGACAGACCCAAGAGACCCAGTACTTC
CASSEGGQTQETQYF
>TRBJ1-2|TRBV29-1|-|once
TGCAGCGTTGTAGATGGGGGGGCGTATGGCTACACCTTC
CSVVDGGAYGYTF
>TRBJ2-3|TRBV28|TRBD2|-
TGTGCCAGCATCCGACTAGCGGACACAGATACGCAGTATTTT
CASIRLADTDTQYF
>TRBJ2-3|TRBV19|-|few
TGTGCCAGTAGAGGGCGGGAAGCAGATACGCAGTATTTT
CASRGREADTQYF
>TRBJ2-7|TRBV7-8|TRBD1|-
TGTGCCAGCAGCTTCCGGGACAGCCTAAGATCCTACGAGCAGTACTTC
CASSFRDSLRSYEQYF
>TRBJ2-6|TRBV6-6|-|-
TGTGCCAGCAGTTACCGACGGGGCTCTGGGGCCAACGTCCTGACTTTC
CASSYRRGSGANVLTF
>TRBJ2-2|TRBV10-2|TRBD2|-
TGCGCCAGCAAACTAGCGGGCACCGGGGAGCTGTTTTTT
CASKLAGTGELFF
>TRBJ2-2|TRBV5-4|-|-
TGTGCCAGCAGCCGACTAGTAGGGGCCGGGGAGCTGTTTTTT
CASSRLVGAGELFF
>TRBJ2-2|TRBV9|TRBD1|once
TGTGCCAGCAGCCTAGGGGGCCCCGGGGAGCTGTTTTTT
CASSLGGPGELFF
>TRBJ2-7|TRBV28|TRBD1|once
TGTGCCAGCAGTTACGAGGGACAGGGAGCTTACGAGCAGTACTTC
CASSYEGQGAYEQYF
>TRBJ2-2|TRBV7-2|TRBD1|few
TGTGCCAGCACCCCCCAAGGGGGCCGTTACACCGGGGAGCTGTTTTTT
CASTPQGGRYTGELFF
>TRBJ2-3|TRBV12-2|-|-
TGTGCAAGTCGCCCCGGGACTGCTCCAGATACGCAGTATTTT
CASRPGTAPDTQYF
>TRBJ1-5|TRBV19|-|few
TGTGCCAGTAGTACCCGCACGGGCAGGGGCAATCAGCCCCAGCATTTT
CASSTRTGRGNQPQHF
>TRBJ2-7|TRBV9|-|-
TGTGCCAGCAGCGTAGCACAGGGTGAAGGTGAGCAGTACTTC
CASSVAQGEGEQYF
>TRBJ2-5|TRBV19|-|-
TGTGCCAGTAGTTCCACAGGGCCCTCAATGGAGACCCAGTACTTC
CASSSTGPSMETQYF
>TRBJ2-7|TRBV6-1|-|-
TGTGCCAGCAGAGACCTGACTAGAGCCTCCTACGAGCAGTACTTC
CASRDLTRASYEQYF
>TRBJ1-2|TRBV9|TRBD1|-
TGTGCCAGCAGCTCCCGACAGGGGTTGTGCACCTTC
CASSSRQGLCTF
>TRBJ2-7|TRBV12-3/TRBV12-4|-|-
TGTGCCAGCAGTAAGGGGGAAAGCTACGAGCAGTACTTC
CASSKGESYEQYF